This note documents a single T cell receptor beta chain sequence. This sample stems from a study of blood T cell repertoires in COVID-19. For the study at large: COVID-19 samples from acute and convalescent phases originated in the United States, Italy and Spain. Nucleic acid was either cDNA or gDNA, and it came from T cells, B-cell-depleted T cells, or PBMCs.

In the authors' workflow: Estimated nucleated cell counts came from reference gene primer amplification. The protocol was immunoSEQ multiplex PCR, while the TCRdb copy is restricted to in-frame clones and leaves out a portion. Clonal size and the V and J genes are those of that table, whereas D and trimming came from the DNA. The data hold roughly 200,000 clones, with over 80% observed a single time. Seattle researchers signed up patients amid active infection and tracked them longitudinally. Germline V gene data show CDR1 as LNHDA and CDR2 as SQIVND (reference sequence). V was clipped by 7 bases and J by 5 bases; unmatched bases: 11. The CDR3 has 16 amino acids.

The chain has TRBV19 and TRBJ1-2; TRBD1 matches 12 bases. The origin of this receptor is a woman under 40 with COVID-19, enrolled during active disease. Material for sequencing was peripheral blood. CDR3 in amino acids: CASTARDRGLGYGYTF. Written as DNA, the CDR3 is TGTGCCAGTACCGCCCGGGACAGGGGGCTCGGGTATGGCTACACCTTC.